This T cell receptor beta chain was retrieved from a study of radiotherapy plus CTLA-4 blockade in lung cancer. Note on this clone: Its antigen is not identified.

Study-level points and caveats: After radiotherapy and ipilimumab, tumor-derived clones expanded in peripheral blood.

Assay: immunoSEQ multiplex PCR; the TCRdb copy retains only in-frame clones and omits some. The sample holds about 51,000 clones; about four fifths are singletons and the top ten take roughly 8.5%. This specimen was peripheral blood, taken from a patient treated with radiotherapy plus ipilimumab. The clonotype originates from a human donor with non-small cell lung cancer who had a complete response to radiotherapy plus ipilimumab.

The CDR3 region is CASSVATGGTQYF. The CDR3 nucleotides read TGTGCCAGCAGCGTAGCTACGGGGGGTACGCAGTATTTT. V and J are TRBV9 and TRBJ2-3; 7 positions match TRBD2. V shed 0 bases, J shed 8 bases, and the junction held 3 bases outside the gene matches. CDR1 is SGDLS and CDR2 is YYNGEE in the germline V gene. The CDR3 totals 13 residues.